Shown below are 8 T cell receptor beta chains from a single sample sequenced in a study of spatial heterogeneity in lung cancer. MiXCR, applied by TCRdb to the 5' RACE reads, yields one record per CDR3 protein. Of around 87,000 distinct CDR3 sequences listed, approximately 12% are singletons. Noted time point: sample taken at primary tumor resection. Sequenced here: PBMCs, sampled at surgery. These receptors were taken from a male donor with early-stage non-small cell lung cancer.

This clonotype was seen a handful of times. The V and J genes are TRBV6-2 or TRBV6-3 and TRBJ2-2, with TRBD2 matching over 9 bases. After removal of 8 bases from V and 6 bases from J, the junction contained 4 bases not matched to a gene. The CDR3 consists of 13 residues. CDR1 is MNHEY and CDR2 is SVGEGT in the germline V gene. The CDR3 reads CASGTSRPGELFF. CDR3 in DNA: TGTGCCAGCGGGACTAGCCGACCCGGGGAGCTGTTTTTT.

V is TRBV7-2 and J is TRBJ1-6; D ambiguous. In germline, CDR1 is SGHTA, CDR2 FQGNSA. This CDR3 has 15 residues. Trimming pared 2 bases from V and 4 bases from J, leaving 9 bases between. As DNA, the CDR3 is TGTGCCAGCAGCTTAAGGGCGGATTATAATTCACCCCTCCACTTT. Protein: CASSLRADYNSPLHF. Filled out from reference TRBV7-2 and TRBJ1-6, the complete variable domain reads GAGVSQSPSNKVTEKGKDVELRCDPISGHTALYWYRQSLGQGLEFLIYFQGNSAPDKSGLPSDRFSAERTGGSVSTLTIQRTQQEDSAVYLCASSLRADYNSPLHFGNGTRLTVT.

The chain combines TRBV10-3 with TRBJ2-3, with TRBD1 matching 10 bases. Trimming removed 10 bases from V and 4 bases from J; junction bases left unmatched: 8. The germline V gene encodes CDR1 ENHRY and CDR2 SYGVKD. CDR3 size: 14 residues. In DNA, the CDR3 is TGTGCCACCACCGGGACAGGGGACCCAGATACGCAGTATTTT. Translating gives CATTGTGDPDTQYF.

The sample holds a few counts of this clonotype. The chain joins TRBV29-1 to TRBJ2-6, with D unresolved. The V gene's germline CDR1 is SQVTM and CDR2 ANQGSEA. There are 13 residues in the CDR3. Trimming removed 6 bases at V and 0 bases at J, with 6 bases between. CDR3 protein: CSVTASGANVLTF. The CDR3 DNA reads TGCAGCGTCACAGCCTCTGGGGCCAACGTCCTGACTTTC. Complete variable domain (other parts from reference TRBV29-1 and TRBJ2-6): SAVISQKPSRDICQRGTSLTIQCQVDSQVTMMFWYRQQPGQSLTLIATANQGSEATYESGFVIDKFPISRPNLTFSTLTVSNMSPEDSSIYLCSVTASGANVLTFGAGSRLTVL.

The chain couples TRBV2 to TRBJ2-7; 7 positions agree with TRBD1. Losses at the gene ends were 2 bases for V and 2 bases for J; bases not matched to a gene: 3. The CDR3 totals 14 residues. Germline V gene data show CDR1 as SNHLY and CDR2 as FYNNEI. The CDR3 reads CASSELQGTYEQYF. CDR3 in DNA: TGTGCCAGCAGTGAATTACAGGGGACCTACGAGCAGTACTTC.

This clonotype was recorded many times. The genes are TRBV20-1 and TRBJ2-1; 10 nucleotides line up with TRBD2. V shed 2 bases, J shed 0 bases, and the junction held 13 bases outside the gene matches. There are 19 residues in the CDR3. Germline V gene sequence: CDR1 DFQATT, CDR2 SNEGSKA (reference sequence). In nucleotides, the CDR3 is TGCAGTGCTAGACCCCCGGGACTAGCGCACCTTAGCTCCTACAATGAGCAGTTCTTC. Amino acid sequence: CSARPPGLAHLSSYNEQFF.

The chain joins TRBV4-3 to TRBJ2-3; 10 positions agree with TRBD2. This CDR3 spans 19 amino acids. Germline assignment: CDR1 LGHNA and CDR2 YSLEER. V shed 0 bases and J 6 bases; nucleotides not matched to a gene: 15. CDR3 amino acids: CASSQDLKRASGGGDTQYF. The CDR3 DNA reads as TGCGCCAGCAGCCAAGATCTAAAAAGGGCTAGCGGGGGTGGGGATACGCAGTATTTT.

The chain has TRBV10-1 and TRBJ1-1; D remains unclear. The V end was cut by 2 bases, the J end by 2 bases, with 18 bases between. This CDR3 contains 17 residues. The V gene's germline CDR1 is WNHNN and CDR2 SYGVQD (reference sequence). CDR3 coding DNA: TGCGCCAGCAGTGAGGTCTGCCCGACTTATCTTAACACTGAAGCTTTCTTT. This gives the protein CASSEVCPTYLNTEAFF.